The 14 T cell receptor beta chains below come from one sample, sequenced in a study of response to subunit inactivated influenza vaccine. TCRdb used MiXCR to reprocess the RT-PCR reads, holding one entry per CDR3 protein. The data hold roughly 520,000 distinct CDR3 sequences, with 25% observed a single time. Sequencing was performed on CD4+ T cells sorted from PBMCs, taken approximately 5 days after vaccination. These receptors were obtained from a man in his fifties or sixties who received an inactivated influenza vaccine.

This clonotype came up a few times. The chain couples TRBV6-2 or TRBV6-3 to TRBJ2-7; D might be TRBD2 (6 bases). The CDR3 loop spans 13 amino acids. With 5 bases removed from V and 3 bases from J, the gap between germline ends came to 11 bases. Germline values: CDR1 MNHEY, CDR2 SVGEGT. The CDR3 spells CASSRPAGYEQYF. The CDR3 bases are TGTGCCAGCAGTCGACCAGCGGGCTACGAGCAGTACTTC.

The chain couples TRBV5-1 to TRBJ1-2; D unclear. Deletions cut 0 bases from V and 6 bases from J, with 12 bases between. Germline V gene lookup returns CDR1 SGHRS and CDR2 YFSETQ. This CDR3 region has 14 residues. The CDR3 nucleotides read TGCGCCAGCAGCTTGGTGGACGGTGGGGATGGCTACACCTTC. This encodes CASSLVDGGDGYTF.

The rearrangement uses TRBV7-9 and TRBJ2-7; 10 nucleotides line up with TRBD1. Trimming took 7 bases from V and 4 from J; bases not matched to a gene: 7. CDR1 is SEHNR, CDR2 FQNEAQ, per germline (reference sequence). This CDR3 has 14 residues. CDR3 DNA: TGTGCCAGCAACGGCGGGACAGGGGAATACGAGCAGTACTTC. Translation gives CASNGGTGEYEQYF.

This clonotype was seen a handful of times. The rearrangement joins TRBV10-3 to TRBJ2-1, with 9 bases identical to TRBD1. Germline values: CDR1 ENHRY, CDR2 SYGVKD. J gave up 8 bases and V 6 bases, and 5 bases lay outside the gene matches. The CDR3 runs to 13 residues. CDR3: CAIRGTGKDEQFF. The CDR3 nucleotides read TGTGCCATCAGGGGGACAGGGAAGGATGAGCAGTTCTTC.

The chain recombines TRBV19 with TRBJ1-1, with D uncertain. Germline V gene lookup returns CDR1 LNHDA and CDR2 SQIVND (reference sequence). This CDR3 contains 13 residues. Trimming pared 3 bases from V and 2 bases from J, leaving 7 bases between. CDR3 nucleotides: TGTGCCAGTAGTATCGACGGTAACACTGAAGCTTTCTTT. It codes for CASSIDGNTEAFF.

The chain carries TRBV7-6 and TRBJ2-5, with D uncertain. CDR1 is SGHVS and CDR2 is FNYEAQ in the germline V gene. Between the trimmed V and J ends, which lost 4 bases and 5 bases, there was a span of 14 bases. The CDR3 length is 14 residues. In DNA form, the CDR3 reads TGTGCCAGCAGCTCTCCCGACTGGCGGGAGACCCAGTACTTC. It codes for CASSSPDWRETQYF.

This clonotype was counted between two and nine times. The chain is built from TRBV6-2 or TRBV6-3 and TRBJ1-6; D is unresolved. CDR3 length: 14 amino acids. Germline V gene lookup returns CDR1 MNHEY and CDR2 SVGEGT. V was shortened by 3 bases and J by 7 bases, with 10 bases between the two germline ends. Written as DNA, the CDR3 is TGTGCCAGCAGTTATCCAGTCACCAATTCACCCCTCCACTTT. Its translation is CASSYPVTNSPLHF.

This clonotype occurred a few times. CDR3 sequence reads: CASSELNRQETQYF. For the CDR3, the DNA is TGTGCCAGCAGTGAATTAAACAGACAAGAGACCCAGTACTTC. The V gene is TRBV25-1, the J gene TRBJ2-5; unclear D gene. The CDR3 extends over 14 amino acids. Germline CDR1 and CDR2: MGHDK and SYGVNS. Trimming took off 1 base at V and 2 bases at J, with 8 bases between the two ends.

The chain's CDR3 is CASSGAGGFNEKLFF. CDR3 in DNA: TGTGCCAGCAGCGGTGCAGGGGGTTTCAATGAAAAACTGTTTTTT. The chain links TRBV5-6 to TRBJ1-4, with TRBD1 identical over 7 bases. V shed 4 bases and J 5 bases; nucleotides not matched to a gene: 8. In germline, CDR1 is SGHDT, CDR2 YYEEEE. The CDR3 length is 15 residues.

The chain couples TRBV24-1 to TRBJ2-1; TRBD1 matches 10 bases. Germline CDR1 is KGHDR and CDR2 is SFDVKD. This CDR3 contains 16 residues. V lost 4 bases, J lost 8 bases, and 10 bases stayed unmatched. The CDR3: CATSDPGQGGVDEQFF. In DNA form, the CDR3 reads TGTGCCACCAGTGACCCCGGACAGGGGGGTGTCGATGAGCAGTTCTTC.

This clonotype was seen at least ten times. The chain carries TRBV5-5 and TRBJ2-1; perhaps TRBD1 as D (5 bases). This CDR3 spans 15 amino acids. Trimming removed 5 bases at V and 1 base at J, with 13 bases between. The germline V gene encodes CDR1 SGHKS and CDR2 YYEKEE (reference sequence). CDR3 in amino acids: CASSSGPQSYNEQFF. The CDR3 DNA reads TGTGCCAGCAGTTCAGGGCCGCAATCCTACAATGAGCAGTTCTTC. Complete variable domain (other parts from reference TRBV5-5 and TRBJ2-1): DAGVTQSPTHLIKTRGQQVTLRCSPISGHKSVSWYQQVLGQGPQFIFQYYEKEERGRGNFPDRFSARQFPNYSSELNVNALLLGDSALYLCASSSGPQSYNEQFFGPGTRLTVL.

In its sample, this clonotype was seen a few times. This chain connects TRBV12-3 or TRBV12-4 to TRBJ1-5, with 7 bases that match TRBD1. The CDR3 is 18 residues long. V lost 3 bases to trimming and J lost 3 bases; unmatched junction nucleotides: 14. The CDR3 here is CASSFGDRVKLFNQPQHF. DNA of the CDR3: TGTGCCAGCAGTTTCGGGGACAGAGTAAAACTGTTCAATCAGCCCCAGCATTTT.

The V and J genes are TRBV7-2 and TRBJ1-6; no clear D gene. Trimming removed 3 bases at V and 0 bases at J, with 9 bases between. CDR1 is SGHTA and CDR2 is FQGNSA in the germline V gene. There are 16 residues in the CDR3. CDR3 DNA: TGTGCCAGCAGCTTCTCCAGGAGCTCCTATAATTCACCCCTCCACTTT. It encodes CASSFSRSSYNSPLHF.

The CDR3 DNA reads as TGTGCCAGCAGTTATAATCCCCGTCGCAACCCCTCTGGGGCCAACGTCCTGACTTTC. It yields the protein CASSYNPRRNPSGANVLTF. The chain links TRBV6-2 or TRBV6-3 to TRBJ2-6; D remains ambiguous. The CDR3 totals 19 residues. Trimming left V 3 bases short and J 0 bases short, with 18 bases between. Per germline, CDR1 MNHEY and CDR2 SVGEGT.